Shown below are 27 T cell receptor beta chains from a single sample sequenced in a study of cytomegalovirus exposure and HLA in healthy donors. This PCR relied on a set of 60 Vbeta primers and 13 Jbeta primers. Method: immunoSEQ multiplex PCR; TCRdb's copy keeps in-frame clones and lacks some. The sample shows about 160,000 clones, around 83% of them seen only once. Sample: PBMCs. The receptors were gathered from a man between 45 and 60 years old in good health and CMV-seropositive.

This clone was detected only a few times. CDR3 coding DNA: TGTGCCAGCTCACCACTCGGGGCGGGGGTTCATGAAAGCTACGAGCAGTACTTC. Residues: CASSPLGAGVHESYEQYF. The chain has TRBV18 and TRBJ2-5; 7 bases match TRBD2. The last part of the DNA fits TRBJ2-7 better; the J call may be wrong. The CDR3 loop spans 18 amino acids. Germline V CDR1 and CDR2: KGHSH, LQKENI.

V usage is TRBV30 and J usage is TRBJ2-3; a possible D gene is TRBD1 (5 bases). The germline V and J ends were trimmed by 4 bases and 6 bases, with 20 bases remaining between them. There are 15 residues in the CDR3. The germline CDR1 and CDR2 sequences are GTSNPN and SVGIG (reference sequence). This chain's CDR3 is CAWKLGAWEYDTQYF. The CDR3 DNA reads TGTGCCTGGAAACTTGGGGCCTGGGAATACGATACGCAGTATTTT. The whole variable domain, filled in from reference TRBV30 and TRBJ2-3, reads SQTIHQWPATLVQPVGSPLSLECTVEGTSNPNLYWYRQAAGRGLQLLFYSVGIGQISSEVPQNLSASRPQDRQFILSSKKLLLSDSGFYLCAWKLGAWEYDTQYFGPGTRLTVL.

The chain links TRBV4-1 to TRBJ2-7; 15 bases align to TRBD2. CDR3 length: 17 amino acids. CDR1 MGHRA and CDR2 YSYEKL come from the germline V gene. The ends lost 0 bases at V and 1 base at J; junction bases unmatched: 1. The DNA for the CDR3 is TGCGCCAGCAGCCAAGAGGGACTAGCGGGAGGTTCCTACGAGCAGTACTTC. Its protein product is CASSQEGLAGGSYEQYF.

This clone has only a few counts. The gene calls are TRBV5-1 and TRBJ2-3; D perhaps matches TRBD1 (6 bases). From germline, CDR1 is SGHRS and CDR2 YFSETQ. Trimming took off 3 bases at V and 1 base at J, with 9 bases between the two ends. The CDR3 is 14 residues long. The CDR3 DNA reads TGCGCCAGCAGCTCGACAGGAGGCACAGATACGCAGTATTTT. This codes for CASSSTGGTDTQYF.

The rearrangement joins TRBV28 to TRBJ2-5, with D possibly being TRBD2 (5 bases). The J call may be faulty, since TRBJ2-7 better matches the DNA end. CDR1 MDHEN and CDR2 SYDVKM come from the germline V gene. This CDR3 has 14 amino acids. CDR3 sequence reads: CASSLAGVHYEQYF. CDR3 DNA: TGTGCCAGCAGTCTCGCGGGCGTACACTACGAGCAGTACTTC.

The chain is built from TRBV7-9 and TRBJ2-5; 11 bases align to TRBD2. V was clipped by 5 bases and J by 0 bases; unmatched bases: 5. CDR1 and CDR2 from the germline V gene are SEHNR and FQNEAQ (reference sequence). The CDR3 has 16 residues. CDR3 in DNA: TGTGCCAGCAGCCCGAGACTAGCGGGGAACCAAGAGACCCAGTACTTC. Translated: CASSPRLAGNQETQYF.

The chain has TRBV4-1 and TRBJ2-1, with D perhaps matching TRBD1 (7 bases). The V end lost 1 base, the J end lost 5 bases, and 15 bases lay between the germline ends. This CDR3 is 16 amino acids long. Germline V gene lookup returns CDR1 MGHRA and CDR2 YSYEKL. CDR3 in DNA: TGCGCCAGCAGCCAAGGCGCCAGGGGGGCAAACAATGAGCAGTTCTTC. Translating it yields CASSQGARGANNEQFF.

The chain joins TRBV6-5 to TRBJ1-5, with a weak D call TRBD1 (6 bases). With 6 bases removed from V and 3 bases from J, the gap between germline ends came to 15 bases. The CDR3 spans 15 residues. Germline V gene lookup returns CDR1 MNHEY and CDR2 SVGAGI. CDR3 residues: CASRREGGSNQPQHF. The CDR3 DNA sequence: TGTGCCAGCAGGAGGGAGGGGGGGTCCAATCAGCCCCAGCATTTT.

The rearrangement links TRBV28 to TRBJ1-2; D is ambiguous. Trimming left V 5 bases short and J 8 bases short, with 12 bases between. The germline V gene has CDR1 MDHEN and CDR2 SYDVKM. This CDR3 region has 12 residues. The CDR3 DNA sequence: TGTGCCAGCAGTCCAACATGGTTGGGCTACACCTTC. It codes for CASSPTWLGYTF.

This sequence joins TRBV7-9 and TRBJ2-1, with TRBD2 matching 13 bases. CDR1 is SEHNR and CDR2 is FQNEAQ in the germline V gene (reference sequence). V lost 1 base and J lost 13; bases outside the gene matches: 1. This CDR3 region has 13 residues. CDR3 coding DNA: TGTGCCAGCAGCTTAGGGACTAGCGGGAGCCAGTTCTTC. Its translation is CASSLGTSGSQFF. Based on the CDR3 plus reference TRBV7-9 and TRBJ2-1, the full variable domain is DTGVSQNPRHKITKRGQNVTFRCDPISEHNRLYWYRQTLGQGPEFLTYFQNEAQLEKSRLLSDRFSAERPKGSFSTLEIQRTEQGDSAMYLCASSLGTSGSQFFGPGTRLTVL.

CDR3 amino acids: CASSVGPEGWEPQHF. The CDR3 region has the DNA TGTGCCAGCAGCGTAGGCCCGGAGGGTTGGGAGCCCCAGCATTTT. The V call is TRBV9, the J call TRBJ1-5; no definite D call. CDR1 and CDR2 (germline): SGDLS, YYNGEE. Trimming left V 0 bases short and J 8 bases short, with 15 bases between. This CDR3 contains 15 residues. Supplemented by reference TRBV9 and TRBJ1-5, the full variable domain reads DSGVTQTPKHLITATGQRVTLRCSPRSGDLSVYWYQQSLDQGLQFLIQYYNGEERAKGNILERFSAQQFPDLHSELNLSSLELGDSALYFCASSVGPEGWEPQHFGDGTRLSIL.

V is TRBV6-5 and J is TRBJ1-6, with D possibly matching TRBD1 (5 bases). The germline CDR1 and CDR2 sequences are MNHEY and SVGAGI. The CDR3 extends over 16 amino acids. Trimming took off 0 bases at V and 2 bases at J, with 8 bases between the two ends. The CDR3: CASSYSGAAYNSPLHF. CDR3 DNA: TGTGCCAGCAGTTACTCAGGGGCGGCCTATAATTCACCCCTCCACTTT.

This clone was seen only a few times. This chain uses TRBV5-1 with TRBJ2-7; 11 nucleotides align to TRBD1. The CDR3 has 16 residues. The germline gives CDR1 SGHRS, CDR2 YFSETQ. V trimming: 0 bases; J trimming: 2 bases; junction bases outside the gene matches: 4. The CDR3 here is CASSLEPGQGAYEQYF. The CDR3 DNA sequence: TGCGCCAGCAGCTTGGAACCGGGACAGGGGGCCTACGAGCAGTACTTC.

A few counts support this clone. The rearrangement joins TRBV29-1 to TRBJ2-1; TRBD1 aligns across 9 bases. Germline V gene lookup returns CDR1 SQVTM and CDR2 ANQGSEA. The ends lost 6 bases at V and 10 bases at J; junction bases unmatched: 10. CDR3 length: 13 amino acids. CDR3 residues: CSVGPGTGKEQFF. The DNA for the CDR3 is TGCAGCGTGGGACCTGGGACAGGGAAAGAGCAGTTCTTC.

The chain is built from TRBV28 and TRBJ1-5; D is ambiguous. In germline, CDR1 is MDHEN, CDR2 SYDVKM. V dropped 6 bases and J dropped 7 bases, with 16 bases sitting between them. The CDR3 length is 14 residues. DNA for the CDR3: TGTGCCAGCAGCTACGGGTCTAGCGGGCAGCCCCAGCATTTT. This translates into CASSYGSSGQPQHF.

This chain links TRBV5-4 with TRBJ2-1; a possible D gene is TRBD1 (6 bases). Germline lookup yields CDR1 SGHNT and CDR2 YYREEE (reference sequence). Trimming removed 4 bases from V and 5 bases from J, with 10 bases in between. The CDR3 loop spans 13 amino acids. The CDR3 DNA is TGTGCCAGCAGCACCCGGGACAACAATGAGCAGTTCTTC. Its protein product is CASSTRDNNEQFF.

The V call is TRBV9, the J call TRBJ1-5; 9 bases fit TRBD1. Germline loops: CDR1 SGDLS, CDR2 YYNGEE. The CDR3 covers 15 residues. Losses at the gene ends were 0 bases for V and 2 bases for J; bases not matched to a gene: 0. CDR3 in amino acids: CASSVGTGGNQPQHF. The CDR3 nucleotides are TGTGCCAGCAGCGTAGGGACAGGGGGCAATCAGCCCCAGCATTTT.

The J gene is TRBJ2-1, the V gene TRBV7-8, with a tentative D call TRBD2 (6 bases). This CDR3 is built from 17 residues. In germline, CDR1 is SGHVS, CDR2 FQNEAQ. Trimming stripped 5 bases from V and 0 bases from J, with 17 bases between. Here the CDR3 reads CASSPHDSGSSYNEQFF. Here the CDR3 DNA reads TGTGCCAGCAGCCCCCACGATAGCGGTAGCTCCTACAATGAGCAGTTCTTC.

This clone was recorded only once. The chain has TRBV7-2 and TRBJ2-3; 9 bases fit TRBD2. CDR3 length: 15 residues. Germline CDR1 reads SGHTA; CDR2 reads FQGNSA. The V gene end was trimmed by 6 bases and the J gene end by 0 bases; junction bases not matched to a gene: 4. The CDR3 nucleotides are TGTGCCAGCAGTCATACTAGCGGGAGCACAGATACGCAGTATTTT. As protein: CASSHTSGSTDTQYF.

This clone is classed as medium-sized. The chain recombines TRBV5-1 with TRBJ1-1; 7 bases line up with TRBD1. CDR3 size: 14 residues. Trimming at V came to 6 bases and at J to 5 bases, leaving 10 bases not matched to a gene. Germline V CDR1 and CDR2: SGHRS, YFSETQ. The CDR3 sequence is CASTQEQGRTEAFF. In DNA form, the CDR3 reads TGCGCCAGCACCCAGGAACAGGGGCGGACTGAAGCTTTCTTT.

J is TRBJ1-2 and V is TRBV6-4, with TRBD1 matching over 10 bases. There are 13 residues in the CDR3. Germline loops: CDR1 MRHNA, CDR2 SNTAGT. The V gene end was trimmed by 10 bases and the J gene end by 6 bases; junction bases not matched to a gene: 8. As DNA, the CDR3 is TGTGCCAACGAACCAGACAGGGGGCATGGCTACACCTTC. This encodes CANEPDRGHGYTF.

The chain combines TRBV28 with TRBJ1-5; no clear D gene. Germline V CDR1 and CDR2: MDHEN, SYDVKM. The CDR3 runs to 15 residues. V dropped 6 bases and J dropped 2 bases, with 14 bases sitting between them. The CDR3 spells CASSPLDMGNQPQHF. CDR3 DNA sequence: TGTGCCAGCAGCCCACTTGACATGGGCAATCAGCCCCAGCATTTT.

This chain uses TRBV4-1 with TRBJ2-1, with 8 nucleotides matching TRBD2. This CDR3 contains 15 residues. CDR1 and CDR2 (germline): MGHRA, YSYEKL. V gave up 4 bases and J gave up 0 bases; unmatched junction bases: 2. The CDR3 spells CASSPSGSSYNEQFF. The CDR3 coding sequence is TGCGCCAGCAGCCCGAGCGGGAGCTCCTACAATGAGCAGTTCTTC.

The rearrangement joins TRBV5-1 to TRBJ2-4, with 13 bases that match TRBD2. CDR1 is SGHRS, CDR2 YFSETQ, per germline. V dropped 0 bases and J dropped 8; count of bases not matched to a gene: 5. The CDR3 covers 16 residues. As DNA, the CDR3 is TGCGCCAGCAGCTTGGGGACTAGCGGGAGTAGGGACATTCAGTACTTC. Protein sequence: CASSLGTSGSRDIQYF. Drawing the rest from reference TRBV5-1 and TRBJ2-4, the complete variable domain is KAGVTQTPRYLIKTRGQQVTLSCSPISGHRSVSWYQQTPGQGLQFLFEYFSETQRNKGNFPGRFSGRQFSNSRSEMNVSTLELGDSALYLCASSLGTSGSRDIQYFGAGTRLSVL.

The genes are TRBV30 and TRBJ2-7; 11 bases match TRBD2. The CDR3 has 12 residues. V lost 5 bases and J lost 3; bases outside the gene matches: 0. Germline V CDR1 and CDR2: GTSNPN, SVGIG (reference sequence). Here the CDR3 reads CAWGTSGYEQYF. Written as DNA, the CDR3 is TGTGCCTGGGGGACTAGCGGCTACGAGCAGTACTTC. The full variable domain, in which reference TRBV30 and TRBJ2-7 provide the parts outside the CDR3, is SQTIHQWPATLVQPVGSPLSLECTVEGTSNPNLYWYRQAAGRGLQLLFYSVGIGQISSEVPQNLSASRPQDRQFILSSKKLLLSDSGFYLCAWGTSGYEQYFGPGTRLTVT.

J is TRBJ2-4 and V is TRBV23-1; D is perhaps TRBD1 (5 bases). TRBV23-1 is treated as an ORF (open reading frame) with a function not yet certain. The CDR3 has 15 amino acids. Trimming stripped 0 bases from V and 2 bases from J, with 8 bases between. The DNA for the CDR3 is TGCGCCAGCAGTCAATCTGACAGACCCAAAAACATTCAGTACTTC. Translated: CASSQSDRPKNIQYF.

The chain joins TRBV28 to TRBJ2-1; TRBD1 matches at 7 bases. Germline-derived CDR1 and CDR2 are MDHEN and SYDVKM. Germline trimming cut 2 bases from V and 6 bases from J; bases unmatched to any gene: 10. The CDR3 length is 16 residues. In nucleotides, the CDR3 is TGTGCCAGCAGTTTAATAGGGACAGCCTCTAGCAATGAGCAGTTCTTC. Encoded protein: CASSLIGTASSNEQFF.